Listed below are T cell receptor beta chains from one sample, sequenced in a study of technical replicates of blood from a few donors. Sequenced by immunoSEQ multiplex PCR; TCRdb stores in-frame clones only, minus some. In the table there are tens of thousands of clones, under 96% of which are singletons. The sample comprised T cells isolated from PBMCs. These receptors were obtained from a human donor in good health. Each CDR3 is given with its conserved first and last residue. D genes are given only for firm matches. The size of a clone is reported for some rows only, either as once, few or many, or as a class for expanded clones.

TGTGCCAGTACCCCAGGACAGGGCTTATATGGCTACACCTTC,CASTPGQGLYGYTF,TRBD1,TRBV19,TRBJ1-2,NA
TGTGCCAGCAGCCTCATACTAGCGGGAGACAATGAGCAGTTCTTC,CASSLILAGDNEQFF,TRBD2,TRBV5-4,TRBJ2-1,NA
TGTGCCAGCAGTTACTTAGACAGCGGAAACACCATATATTTT,CASSYLDSGNTIYF,NA,TRBV6-6,TRBJ1-3,NA
TGTGCCAGCCGGGACTTAAGCTATGGCTACACCTTC,CASRDLSYGYTF,NA,TRBV28,TRBJ1-2,once
TGTGCCAGCAGCCCGCTGGGAGCGGCAAACACCGGGGAGCTGTTTTTT,CASSPLGAANTGELFF,NA,TRBV14,TRBJ2-2,NA
TGCGCCAGCAGCTTTATAGCGGAAGAGACCCAGTACTTC,CASSFIAEETQYF,NA,TRBV5-1,TRBJ2-5,NA
TGTGCCAGCAGCTATCCGGGACAGGGGAACACTGAAGCTTTCTTT,CASSYPGQGNTEAFF,TRBD1,TRBV7-9,TRBJ1-1,NA
TGCAGCGTTGGAAGGGCCTCACCAGGGGGTGAGCAGTTCTTC,CSVGRASPGGEQFF,TRBD1,TRBV29-1,TRBJ2-1,NA
TGTGCCAGCTCCATGGGGCGACAAGAGACCCAGTACTTC,CASSMGRQETQYF,NA,TRBV2,TRBJ2-5,NA
TGCGCCAGCAGTGAGTCTAGGGGACATTACGAGCAGTACTTC,CASSESRGHYEQYF,NA,TRBV10-1,TRBJ2-7,NA
TGTGCCAGCAGTGACTGGGCGGGGGTGAACACTGAAGCTTTCTTT,CASSDWAGVNTEAFF,NA,TRBV6-1,TRBJ1-1,NA
TGTGCCAGCAGTTTAGAGGGTGGCAATCAGCCCCAGCATTTT,CASSLEGGNQPQHF,NA,TRBV27,TRBJ1-5,NA
TGTGCCAGCAGCTCATTAGGACTAGCGGGAGACGAGCAGTACTTC,CASSSLGLAGDEQYF,TRBD2,TRBV7-2,TRBJ2-7,NA
TGTGCCAGCATGAATCAGGGGACGGTGCAGCCCCAGCATTTT,CASMNQGTVQPQHF,NA,TRBV6-1,TRBJ1-5,NA
TGCGCCAGCAGCTTTACAGGGTTAAACGAGCAGTACTTC,CASSFTGLNEQYF,NA,TRBV5-1,TRBJ2-7,NA
TGTGCCAGCTCACCGCCGGGAAGCTCCTACGAGCAGTACTTC,CASSPPGSSYEQYF,NA,TRBV18,TRBJ2-7,NA
TGTGCCAGCAGTGAAACCCGGGACAGGGGATTCAATGAGCAGTTCTTC,CASSETRDRGFNEQFF,TRBD1,TRBV6-1,TRBJ2-1,NA
TGTGCCAGCAGCTTCTTCTATGGGGCAGGGGAGACCCAGTACTTC,CASSFFYGAGETQYF,NA,TRBV11-2,TRBJ2-5,NA
TGTGCCAGCAGTTTCTCGGACAGGGGCCTGAATACGCAGTATTTT,CASSFSDRGLNTQYF,TRBD1,TRBV28,TRBJ2-3,NA
TGTGCCAGCAGCTCGACAGGAACTAAGGGTGAAAAACTGTTTTTT,CASSSTGTKGEKLFF,NA,TRBV7-9,TRBJ1-4,NA
TGTGCCAGCAGCTTTGGGAGGGGGTTACGGACTGAAGCTTTCTTT,CASSFGRGLRTEAFF,NA,TRBV14,TRBJ1-1,NA
TGTGCCAGCTGTTTACAGGGTAGGTCTGAAGCTTTCTTT,CASCLQGRSEAFF,NA,TRBV19,TRBJ1-1,NA
TGCGCCAGCAGCTTGAGGACTAGTTACGAGCAGTACTTC,CASSLRTSYEQYF,TRBD2,TRBV5-1,TRBJ2-7,NA
TGTGCCAGCAGCTTAGGCCCCAGGGCGGGAGGGTCCTACGAGCAGTACTTC,CASSLGPRAGGSYEQYF,TRBD2,TRBV7-6,TRBJ2-7,NA
TGTGCCAGCAGTTATATCAATGAGCAGTTCTTC,CASSYINEQFF,NA,TRBV6-5,TRBJ2-1,NA
TGTGCCAGCATCCCCTACCCCGGGAGGCATAGCAATCAGCCCCAGCATTTT,CASIPYPGRHSNQPQHF,NA,TRBV7-8,TRBJ1-5,NA
TGTGCCAGCTCACCGGAGTATTATGGCTACACCTTC,CASSPEYYGYTF,NA,TRBV18,TRBJ1-2,once
TGTGCCAGCAGCTTAGCCCAGGTCGATGAAGCTTTCTTT,CASSLAQVDEAFF,NA,TRBV7-2,TRBJ1-1,NA
TGCAGCGTTGAGGGGTACGAGGGCGAAAGCACAGATACGCAGTATTTT,CSVEGYEGESTDTQYF,NA,TRBV29-1,TRBJ2-3,NA
TGTGCCAGCAGCGTAGGGACAGGGGGCTTAAACACCATATATTTT,CASSVGTGGLNTIYF,TRBD1,TRBV9,TRBJ1-3,NA
TGTGCCAGCAGCTTAGCCTTAGGACACAATGAAAAACTGTTTTTT,CASSLALGHNEKLFF,NA,TRBV7-9,TRBJ1-4,NA
TGTGCCAGCAGCCCCGGGGACAGGGGGCGAAATAGACCGTCCCAAGAGACCCAGTACTTC,CASSPGDRGRNRPSQETQYF,TRBD1,TRBV11-3,TRBJ2-5,once
TGCGCCAGCAGCTTTGGAGGGGGCTTGTTCTTC,CASSFGGGLFF,NA,TRBV5-1,TRBJ2-1,NA
TGTGCCATAGGCGGGGTACTACAGCCCCAGCATTTT,CAIGGVLQPQHF,NA,TRBV28,TRBJ1-5,NA
TGTGCCAGCAGCGTAGAACCCGGGACTAGCGCCCACGGGGAGCTGTTTTTT,CASSVEPGTSAHGELFF,TRBD2,TRBV9,TRBJ2-2,NA
TGTGCCAGTAGTCCCCGACAGGGAACTAATGAAAAACTGTTTTTT,CASSPRQGTNEKLFF,TRBD1,TRBV19,TRBJ1-4,NA
TGTGCCATCAGTGAGTCCCGGGACTTGGCCGAGCAGTACTTC,CAISESRDLAEQYF,NA,TRBV10-3,TRBJ2-7,NA
TGCGCCAGCAGCTTGTCGTCAGGTGGCCCATTCGAGCAGTACTTC,CASSLSSGGPFEQYF,NA,TRBV5-1,TRBJ2-7,NA
TGTGCCAGCAGTATAGGAGAGTCGGAGCAGTTCTTC,CASSIGESEQFF,NA,TRBV7-9,TRBJ2-1,NA
TGTGCCAGCAGTCGTGAAGGACTAGCGGGAGTTCAGCAGTACTTC,CASSREGLAGVQQYF,TRBD2,TRBV5-4,TRBJ2-7,NA
TGTGCCAGCAGTGAATTAGCGGTGTCCACAGATACGCAGTATTTT,CASSELAVSTDTQYF,NA,TRBV6-1,TRBJ2-3,NA
TGTGCCAGCAGCTCGGGACAGACTGGAAACACCATATATTTT,CASSSGQTGNTIYF,TRBD1,TRBV7-2,TRBJ1-3,NA
TGCAGCGTCCGTGGGACAGGGCAAGAGACCCAGTACTTC,CSVRGTGQETQYF,TRBD1,TRBV29-1,TRBJ2-5,NA
TGTGCCAGCAGCACGAGCTCGGGACAAAGGGGGTGGTACTTC,CASSTSSGQRGWYF,NA,TRBV7-2,TRBJ2-7,NA